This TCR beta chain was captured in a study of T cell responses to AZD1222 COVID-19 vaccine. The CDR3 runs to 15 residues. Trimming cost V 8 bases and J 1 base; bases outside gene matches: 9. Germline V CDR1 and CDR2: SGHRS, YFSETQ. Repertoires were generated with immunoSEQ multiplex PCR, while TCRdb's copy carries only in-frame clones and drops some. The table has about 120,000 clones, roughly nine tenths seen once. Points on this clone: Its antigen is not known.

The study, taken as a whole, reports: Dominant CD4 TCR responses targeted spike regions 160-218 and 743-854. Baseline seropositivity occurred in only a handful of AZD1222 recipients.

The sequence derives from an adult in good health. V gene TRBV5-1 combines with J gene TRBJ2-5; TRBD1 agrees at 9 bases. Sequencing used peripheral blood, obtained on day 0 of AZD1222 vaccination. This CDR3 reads CASLRDRVGQETQYF. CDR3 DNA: TGCGCCAGTCTCCGGGACAGGGTTGGCCAAGAGACCCAGTACTTC.